This T cell receptor beta chain was recovered during a study of T cells expressing NK-cell markers. Overall study: According to the study, TCR beta repertoires originated from sorted CD3+CD56+NKG2C+, CD3+CD56+NKG2C- and CD3+CD56-NKG2C+ T cells. Seven of eight sequenced donors tested HCMV-seropositive; one tested seronegative.

TCR beta libraries carry UMIs added by 5'RACE template switching. With the 5' RACE reads reprocessed, TCRdb shows one record per CDR3 protein and no DNA. In total, the table holds roughly 380,000 distinct CDR3 sequences. Sequences were obtained from blood T cells: a sorted CD56 or NKG2C T cell subset, CD4+ or CD8+ T cells, or bulk PBMC T cells (not recorded which). This clonotype originated in a man aged 18-69 years in good health.

The CDR3 spells CASRLDTGKRTQYF. The rearrangement uses TRBV6-1 and TRBJ2-5; TCRdb designates TRBD1, a call that cannot be tested without DNA. The CDR3 loop spans 14 amino acids. Germline V gene data show CDR1 as MNHNS and CDR2 as SASEGT.